This TCR beta chain was observed in a study of identical twins. V lost 0 bases to trimming and J lost 10 bases, with 19 bases between them. There are 15 residues in the CDR3. CDR1 and CDR2 from the germline V gene are DFQATT and SNEGSKA (reference sequence). Each CDR3 protein is one row after TCRdb ran MiXCR on the 5' RACE reads. This table holds roughly 1,500,000 distinct CDR3 sequences, about 32% found once. The TCR sequence derives from a newborn girl in good health. Sequenced: cord blood. The V call is TRBV20-1, the J call TRBJ2-1; D is ambiguous. CDR3 residues: CSARDRGVRPKEQFF. The CDR3 DNA sequence: TGCAGTGCTAGAGATCGCGGTGTCCGCCCTAAAGAGCAGTTCTTC.